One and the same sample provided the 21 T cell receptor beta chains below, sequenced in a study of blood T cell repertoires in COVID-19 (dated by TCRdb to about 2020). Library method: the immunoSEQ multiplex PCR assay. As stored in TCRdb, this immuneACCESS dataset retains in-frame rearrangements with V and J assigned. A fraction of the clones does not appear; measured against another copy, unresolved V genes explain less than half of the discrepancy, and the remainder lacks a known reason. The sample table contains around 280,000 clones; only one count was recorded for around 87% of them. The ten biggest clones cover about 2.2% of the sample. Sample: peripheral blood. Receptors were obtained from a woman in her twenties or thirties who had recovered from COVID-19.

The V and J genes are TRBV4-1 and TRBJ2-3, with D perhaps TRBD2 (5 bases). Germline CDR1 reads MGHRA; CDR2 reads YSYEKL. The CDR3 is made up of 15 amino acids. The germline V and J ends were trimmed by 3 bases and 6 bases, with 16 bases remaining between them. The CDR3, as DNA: TGCGCCAGCAGCCAGATCGGGATCCTTACCGATACGCAGTATTTT. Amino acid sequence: CASSQIGILTDTQYF.

CDR3 loop: CASSISRVMNTEAFF. The CDR3 bases are TGTGCCAGTAGTATATCTCGGGTGATGAACACTGAAGCTTTCTTT. The genes are TRBV19 and TRBJ1-1; D gene uncertain. CDR1 is LNHDA, CDR2 SQIVND, per germline (reference sequence). Trimming took 2 bases from V and 0 from J, leaving 10 bases between them. The CDR3 is 15 amino acids.

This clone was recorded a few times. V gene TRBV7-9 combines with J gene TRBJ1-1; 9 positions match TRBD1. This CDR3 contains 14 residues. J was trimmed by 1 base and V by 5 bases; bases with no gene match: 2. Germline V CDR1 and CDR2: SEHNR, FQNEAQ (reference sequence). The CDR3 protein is CASSRQGENTEAFF. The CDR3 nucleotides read TGTGCCAGCAGCAGACAGGGGGAGAACACTGAAGCTTTCTTT.

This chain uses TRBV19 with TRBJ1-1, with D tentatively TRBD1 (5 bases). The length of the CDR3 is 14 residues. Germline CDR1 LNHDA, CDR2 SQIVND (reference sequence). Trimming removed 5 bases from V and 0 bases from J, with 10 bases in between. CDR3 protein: CASSLPTVNTEAFF. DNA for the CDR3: TGTGCCAGTAGTCTTCCGACAGTGAACACTGAAGCTTTCTTT.

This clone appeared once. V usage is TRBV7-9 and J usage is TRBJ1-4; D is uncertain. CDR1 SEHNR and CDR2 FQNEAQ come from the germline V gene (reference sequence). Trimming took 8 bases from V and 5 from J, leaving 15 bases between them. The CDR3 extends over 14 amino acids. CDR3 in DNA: TGTGCCAGCCTAAGATCGGCGGGGAATGAAAAACTGTTTTTT. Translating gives CASLRSAGNEKLFF.

The CDR3 bases are TGTGCCAGTAGTCTACAGGTCCCGAACACTGAAGCTTTCTTT. Translating it yields CASSLQVPNTEAFF. V usage is TRBV19 and J usage is TRBJ1-1, with D possibly being TRBD1 (5 bases). The germline V gene has CDR1 LNHDA and CDR2 SQIVND (reference sequence). The V end was cut by 5 bases, the J end by 1 base, with 11 bases between. CDR3 size: 14 residues.

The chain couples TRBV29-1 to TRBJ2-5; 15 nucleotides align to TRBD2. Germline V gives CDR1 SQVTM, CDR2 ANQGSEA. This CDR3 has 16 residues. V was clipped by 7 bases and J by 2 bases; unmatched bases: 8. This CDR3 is CSAAGLAGGGQETQYF. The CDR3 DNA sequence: TGCAGCGCCGCGGGACTAGCGGGAGGAGGGCAAGAGACCCAGTACTTC.

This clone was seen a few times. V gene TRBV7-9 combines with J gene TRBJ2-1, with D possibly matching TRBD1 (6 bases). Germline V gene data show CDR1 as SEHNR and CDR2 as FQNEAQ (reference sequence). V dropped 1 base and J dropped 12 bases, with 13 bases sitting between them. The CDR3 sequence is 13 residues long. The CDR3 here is CASSLDRASLQFF. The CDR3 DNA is TGTGCCAGCAGCTTAGACAGGGCCAGTTTGCAGTTCTTC.

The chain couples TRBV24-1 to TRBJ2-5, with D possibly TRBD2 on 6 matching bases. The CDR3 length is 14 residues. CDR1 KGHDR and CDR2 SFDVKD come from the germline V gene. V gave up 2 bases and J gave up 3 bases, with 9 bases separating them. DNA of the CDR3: TGTGCCACCAGTGATTGGCGGGACGAAGAGACCCAGTACTTC. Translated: CATSDWRDEETQYF.

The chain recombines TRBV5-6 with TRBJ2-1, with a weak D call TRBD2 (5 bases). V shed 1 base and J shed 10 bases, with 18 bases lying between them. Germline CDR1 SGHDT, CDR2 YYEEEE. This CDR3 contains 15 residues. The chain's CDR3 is CASSLWTFITLEQFF. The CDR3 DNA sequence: TGTGCCAGCAGCTTGTGGACTTTCATTACGTTAGAGCAGTTCTTC.

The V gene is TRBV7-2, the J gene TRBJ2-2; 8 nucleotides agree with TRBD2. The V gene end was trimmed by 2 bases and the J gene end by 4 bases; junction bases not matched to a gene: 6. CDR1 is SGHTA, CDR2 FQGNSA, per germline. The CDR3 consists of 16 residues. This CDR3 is CASSLPSGTSTGELFF. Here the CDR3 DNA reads TGTGCCAGCAGCTTACCCTCCGGGACTAGCACCGGGGAGCTGTTTTTT. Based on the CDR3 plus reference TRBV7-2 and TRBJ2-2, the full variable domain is GAGVSQSPSNKVTEKGKDVELRCDPISGHTALYWYRQSLGQGLEFLIYFQGNSAPDKSGLPSDRFSAERTGGSVSTLTIQRTQQEDSAVYLCASSLPSGTSTGELFFGEGSRLTVL.

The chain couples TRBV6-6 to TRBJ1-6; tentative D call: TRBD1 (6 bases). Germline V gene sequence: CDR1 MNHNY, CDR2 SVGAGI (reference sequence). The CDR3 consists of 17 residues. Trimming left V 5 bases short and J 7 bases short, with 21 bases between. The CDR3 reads CASSPKHREKPNSPLHF. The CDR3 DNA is TGTGCCAGCAGTCCTAAACACAGGGAAAAGCCGAATTCACCCCTCCACTTT.

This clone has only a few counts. The CDR3 here is CASSMSPSGGYYEQYF. The DNA for the CDR3 is TGTGCCAGTAGTATGTCCCCTAGCGGGGGGTACTACGAGCAGTACTTC. The chain carries TRBV19 and TRBJ2-7; 11 bases agree with TRBD2. Trimming took 3 bases from V and 3 from J; bases not matched to a gene: 7. CDR3 size: 16 residues. CDR1 and CDR2 (germline): LNHDA, SQIVND (reference sequence).

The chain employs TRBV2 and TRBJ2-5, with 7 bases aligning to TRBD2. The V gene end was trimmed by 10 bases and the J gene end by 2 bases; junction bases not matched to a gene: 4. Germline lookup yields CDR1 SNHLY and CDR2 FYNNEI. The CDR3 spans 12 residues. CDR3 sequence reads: CATGLVQETQYF. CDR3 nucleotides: TGTGCCACCGGACTAGTACAAGAGACCCAGTACTTC.

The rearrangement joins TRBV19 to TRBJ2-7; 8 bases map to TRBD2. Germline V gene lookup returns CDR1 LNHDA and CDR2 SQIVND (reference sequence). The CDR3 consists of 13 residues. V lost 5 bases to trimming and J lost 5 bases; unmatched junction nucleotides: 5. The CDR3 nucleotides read TGTGCCAGTAGTGCGGGGGGTCCCAACGAGCAGTACTTC. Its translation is CASSAGGPNEQYF.

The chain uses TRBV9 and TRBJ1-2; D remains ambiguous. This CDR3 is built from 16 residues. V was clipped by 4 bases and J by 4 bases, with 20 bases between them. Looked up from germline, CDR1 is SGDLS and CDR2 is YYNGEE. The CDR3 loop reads CASSQSLASPTYGYTF. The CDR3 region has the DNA TGTGCCAGCAGCCAAAGTCTCGCCTCTCCTACCTATGGCTACACCTTC.

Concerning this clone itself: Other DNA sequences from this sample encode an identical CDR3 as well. The CDR3 reads CASSLGQLYGYTF. CDR3 in DNA: TGTGCCAGCAGCTTAGGACAGCTCTATGGCTACACCTTC. The chain joins TRBV7-9 to TRBJ1-2, with D tentatively TRBD1 (5 bases). The V gene's germline CDR1 is SEHNR and CDR2 FQNEAQ (reference sequence). The CDR3 contains 13 residues. Trimming left V 1 base short and J 4 bases short, with 7 bases between.

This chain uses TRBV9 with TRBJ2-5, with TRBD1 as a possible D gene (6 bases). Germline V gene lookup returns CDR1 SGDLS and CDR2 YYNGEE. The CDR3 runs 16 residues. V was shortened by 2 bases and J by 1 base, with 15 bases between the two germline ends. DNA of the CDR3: TGTGCCAGCAGCGTCTTAGGCAGGGGATTCCAAGAGACCCAGTACTTC. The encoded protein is CASSVLGRGFQETQYF.

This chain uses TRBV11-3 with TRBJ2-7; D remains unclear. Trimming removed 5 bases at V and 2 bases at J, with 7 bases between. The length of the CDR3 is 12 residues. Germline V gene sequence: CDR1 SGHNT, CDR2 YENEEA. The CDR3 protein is CASSAVPYEQYF. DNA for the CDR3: TGTGCCAGCAGCGCGGTCCCCTACGAGCAGTACTTC.

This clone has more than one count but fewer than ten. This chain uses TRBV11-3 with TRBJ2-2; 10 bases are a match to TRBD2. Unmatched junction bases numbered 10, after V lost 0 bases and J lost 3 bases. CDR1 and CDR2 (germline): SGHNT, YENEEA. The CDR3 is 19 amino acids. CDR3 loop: CASSLDEREGPLDTGELFF. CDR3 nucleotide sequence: TGTGCCAGCAGCTTAGATGAGCGGGAGGGCCCGTTGGACACCGGGGAGCTGTTTTTT.

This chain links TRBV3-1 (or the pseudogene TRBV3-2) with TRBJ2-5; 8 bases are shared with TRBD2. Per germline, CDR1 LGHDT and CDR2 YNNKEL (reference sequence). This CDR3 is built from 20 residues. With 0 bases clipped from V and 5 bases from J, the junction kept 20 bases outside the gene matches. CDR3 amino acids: CASSQESDCGQAGVRETQYF. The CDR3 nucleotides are TGTGCCAGCAGCCAAGAGTCTGATTGTGGACAAGCGGGAGTAAGGGAGACCCAGTACTTC.